Listed here are 12 T cell receptor beta chains from one sample, sequenced in a study of T cell responses to AZD1222 COVID-19 vaccine. Assay: immunoSEQ multiplex PCR; the TCRdb copy retains only in-frame clones and omits some. The repertoire consists of around 150,000 clones, with 90% to 95% occurring once and the leading ten covering approximately 5.5%. The sequencing used peripheral blood, collected 28 days after the second AZD1222 dose. The receptors were gathered from an adult who received the AZD1222 COVID-19 vaccine.

CDR3 bases: TGTGCCAGCAGCTTAGAGGGGGCGAGGACTGAAGCTTTCTTT. Translating it yields CASSLEGARTEAFF. V usage is TRBV7-9 and J usage is TRBJ1-1; TRBD1 matches 7 bases. After removal of 1 base from V and 5 bases from J, the junction contained 4 bases not matched to a gene. Germline CDR1 reads SEHNR; CDR2 reads FQNEAQ (reference sequence). The CDR3 runs 14 residues.

This clone has only one observation. The chain employs TRBV5-4 and TRBJ1-1; tentatively, D is TRBD1 (5 bases). Trimming removed 4 bases at V and 0 bases at J, with 13 bases between. The CDR3 has 15 amino acids. Germline V CDR1 and CDR2: SGHNT, YYREEE (reference sequence). CDR3 region: CASSPGPPMNTEAFF. CDR3 sequence (DNA): TGTGCCAGCAGCCCGGGACCTCCGATGAACACTGAAGCTTTCTTT.

The chain carries TRBV24-1 and TRBJ1-4, with D possibly being TRBD1 (5 bases). The V and J ends lost 2 bases and 9 bases respectively, with 9 bases between them. Germline CDR1 is KGHDR and CDR2 is SFDVKD. CDR3 length equals 13 residues. This chain's CDR3 is CATSDSLGQKLFF. DNA for the CDR3: TGTGCCACCAGTGATTCCCTGGGGCAAAAACTGTTTTTT.

The chain couples TRBV28 to TRBJ2-5; TRBD2 matches 7 bases. CDR1 is MDHEN, CDR2 SYDVKM, per germline. The CDR3 extends over 17 amino acids. J gave up 3 bases and V 3 bases, and 13 bases lay outside the gene matches. The CDR3 loop reads CASSFGREAALKETQYF. The CDR3 nucleotides are TGTGCCAGCAGTTTCGGCCGGGAGGCCGCCCTAAAAGAGACCCAGTACTTC. Variable domain in full (rest from reference TRBV28 and TRBJ2-5): DVKVTQSSRYLVKRTGEKVFLECVQDMDHENMFWYRQDPGLGLRLIYFSYDVKMKEKGDIPEGYSVSREKKERFSLILESASTNQTSMYLCASSFGREAALKETQYFGPGTRLLVL.

V is TRBV7-9 and J is TRBJ2-2; D unclear. This CDR3 contains 19 residues. Trimming pared 2 bases from V and 1 base from J, leaving 20 bases between. Germline CDR1 is SEHNR and CDR2 is FQNEAQ (reference sequence). The CDR3 DNA follows: TGTGCCAGCAGCTTAAGCCACACCGTTGGGGTAAGGAACACCGGGGAGCTGTTTTTT. Its translation: CASSLSHTVGVRNTGELFF.

This chain links TRBV28 with TRBJ2-1, with 8 positions matching TRBD2. J gave up 8 bases and V 6 bases, and 6 bases lay outside the gene matches. The CDR3 has 13 amino acids. The germline V gene has CDR1 MDHEN and CDR2 SYDVKM. In DNA form, the CDR3 reads TGTGCCAGCAGCCCCGAAGCGGGGGATGAGCAGTTCTTC. It translates to CASSPEAGDEQFF.

The rearrangement uses TRBV19 and TRBJ2-7; tentative D call: TRBD2 (5 bases). CDR1 is LNHDA and CDR2 is SQIVND in the germline V gene (reference sequence). The V end was cut by 5 bases, the J end by 2 bases, with 10 bases between. The CDR3 has 13 residues. The CDR3 DNA sequence: TGTGCCAGTAGTTACAGCGGCCCCTACGAGCAGTACTTC. It codes for CASSYSGPYEQYF.

This clone showed up just a few times. The chain uses TRBV2 and TRBJ2-7; 10 positions match TRBD2. The CDR3 contains 17 residues. Germline CDR1 reads SNHLY; CDR2 reads FYNNEI. V lost 4 bases, J lost 6 bases, and 15 bases stayed unmatched. CDR3 nucleotides: TGTGCCAGCAGTGTGCGGGTAGCGGGAGGAAAAGGCCTCGAGCAGTACTTC. It is translated as CASSVRVAGGKGLEQYF.

The chain has TRBV28 and TRBJ2-7, with 7 nucleotides matching TRBD1. The CDR3 sequence is 13 residues long. Germline V gives CDR1 MDHEN, CDR2 SYDVKM. V lost 5 bases, J lost 3 bases, and 4 bases stayed unmatched. The CDR3 DNA reads TGTGCCAGCAGTAACCACAGGGGCTACGAGCAGTACTTC. Translating it yields CASSNHRGYEQYF. Using reference TRBV28 and TRBJ2-7 for the parts outside the CDR3, the full variable domain is DVKVTQSSRYLVKRTGEKVFLECVQDMDHENMFWYRQDPGLGLRLIYFSYDVKMKEKGDIPEGYSVSREKKERFSLILESASTNQTSMYLCASSNHRGYEQYFGPGTRLTVT.

This chain connects TRBV6-5 to TRBJ1-1; D is perhaps TRBD1 (6 bases). Trimming left V 4 bases short and J 4 bases short, with 10 bases between. Germline loops: CDR1 MNHEY, CDR2 SVGAGI. There are 13 residues in the CDR3. The CDR3 region has the DNA TGTGCCAGCAGTTCCCAGGGGACCACTGAAGCTTTCTTT. As protein: CASSSQGTTEAFF.

The gene calls are TRBV20-1 and TRBJ1-5; no definite D call. Germline assignment: CDR1 DFQATT and CDR2 SNEGSKA (reference sequence). V was cut by 1 base and J by 5 bases, with 3 bases left in between. This CDR3 is built from 11 residues. CDR3 in DNA: TGCAGTGCTAGAGGGGATCAGCCCCAGCATTTT. Amino acid sequence: CSARGDQPQHF.

This chain links TRBV7-8 with TRBJ2-1, with TRBD2 matching 13 bases. This CDR3 is built from 18 residues. V was pared by 5 bases and J by 2 bases, with 9 bases of the junction left unmatched. Germline V gene sequence: CDR1 SGHVS, CDR2 FQNEAQ. CDR3 in DNA: TGTGCCAGCAGCACGGCCCCGGGACTAGCGGGAACCTACAATGAGCAGTTCTTC. Its translation is CASSTAPGLAGTYNEQFF.